The rows below give T cell receptor beta chains drawn from one sample of a study of T cells in Graves' hyperthyroidism and ophthalmopathy. Using its own MiXCR run on the multiplex PCR reads, TCRdb lists one record per CDR3 protein. The sample includes 300,000 or so distinct CDR3 sequences, 15% to 20% seen only once; the top ten take roughly 53%. The sample taken for sequencing was blood. Every receptor here comes from a woman in her sixties or seventies with Graves' ophthalmopathy. Both conserved end residues are part of each CDR3. The D gene is left open where the match is weak. Rows give clone size only sometimes, using once, few, many, or a class for an expanded clone.

D gene	V gene	J gene	clone size	CDR3 protein	CDR3 DNA
NA	TRBV7-8	TRBJ1-2	many	CASSPGEPGAYYGYTF	TGTGCCAGCAGCCCCGGGGAGCCAGGGGCCTACTATGGCTACACCTTC
TRBD1	TRBV28	TRBJ2-4	many	CASSLFRPGQGNIQYF	TGTGCCAGCAGTTTGTTTCGTCCGGGACAGGGAAACATTCAGTACTTC
NA	TRBV5-1	TRBJ2-2	NA	CASSLDGDRTGELFF	TGCGCCAGCAGCTTGGATGGCGACCGCACCGGGGAGCTGTTTTTT
NA	TRBV28	TRBJ1-4	many	CASSLWGTATNEKLFF	TGTGCCAGCAGTTTGTGGGGCACAGCAACTAATGAAAAACTGTTTTTT
TRBD1	TRBV12-3/TRBV12-4	TRBJ1-2	many	CASSFSGQGINRGYTF	TGTGCCAGCAGTTTTTCGGGACAGGGAATCAATCGTGGCTACACCTTC
NA	TRBV9	TRBJ1-5	many	CASSVGNGRSEPQHF	TGTGCCAGCAGCGTAGGGAACGGACGATCCGAGCCCCAGCATTTT
NA	TRBV7-2	TRBJ2-7	many	CASSRVGLHEQYF	TGTGCCAGCAGCCGGGTGGGGCTCCACGAGCAGTACTTC
NA	TRBV9	TRBJ2-7	NA	CASSVSSSRTYEQYF	TGTGCCAGCAGCGTAAGCTCCTCCCGAACCTACGAGCAGTACTTC
TRBD1	TRBV20-1	TRBJ1-1	many	CSARTGLGTEAFF	TGCAGTGCTCGGACAGGGTTGGGCACTGAAGCTTTCTTT
NA	TRBV24-1	TRBJ2-3	few	CATPTGRANSTDTQYF	TGTGCCACCCCAACGGGGCGAGCTAATAGCACAGATACGCAGTATTTT
NA	TRBV4-1	TRBJ1-2	NA	CASSQETGLHYGYTF	TGCGCCAGCAGCCAAGAAACAGGGCTGCACTATGGCTACACCTTC
NA	TRBV6-6	TRBJ2-1	many	CASSYMTRNEQFF	TGTGCCAGCAGTTACATGACCCGCAATGAGCAGTTCTTC
TRBD1	TRBV6-2/TRBV6-3	TRBJ2-7	many	CAIQDRYLYEQYF	TGTGCCATCCAGGACAGGTACCTCTACGAGCAGTACTTC
NA	TRBV29-1	TRBJ1-1	NA	CSAETGRFEAFF	TGCAGCGCAGAGACAGGTCGCTTTGAAGCTTTCTTT
NA	TRBV28	TRBJ2-7	many	CASSSGSLSSYEQYF	TGTGCCAGCAGTTCTGGGTCCTTAAGCTCCTACGAGCAGTACTTC
TRBD2	TRBV10-1	TRBJ2-1	NA	CASSESREGEQFF	TGCGCCAGCAGTGAGTCCAGGGAGGGCGAGCAGTTCTTC
NA	TRBV7-6	TRBJ2-3	many	CASSFRLGPTPATQYF	TGTGCCAGCAGCTTCCGACTAGGCCCCACTCCGGCTACGCAGTATTTT
TRBD1	TRBV7-2	TRBJ1-4	many	CASSSQGGRHEKLFF	TGTGCCAGCAGCTCACAGGGGGGAAGGCATGAAAAACTGTTTTTT
TRBD1	TRBV5-4	TRBJ2-1	few	CATQQGAAGSNEQFF	TGTGCCACCCAACAGGGGGCGGCGGGATCGAATGAGCAGTTCTTC
NA	TRBV18	TRBJ1-1	NA	CASSPAGTDTEAFF	TGTGCCAGCTCACCAGCCGGGACGGACACTGAAGCTTTCTTT
NA	TRBV5-1	TRBJ2-3	few	CASSLSGAETDTQYF	TGCGCCAGCAGCTTGTCGGGGGCCGAAACAGATACGCAGTATTTT
TRBD2	TRBV6-2/TRBV6-3	TRBJ2-4	few	CASRSGLAVNNIQYF	TGTGCCAGCAGATCCGGACTAGCGGTTAATAACATTCAGTACTTC
TRBD1	TRBV7-2	TRBJ1-2	many	CASSFTGEIGGYTF	TGTGCCAGCAGCTTCACAGGGGAGATTGGAGGCTACACCTTC
TRBD1	TRBV2	TRBJ1-2	many	CASRARTGTTSVRTF	TGTGCCAGCAGAGCCAGGACAGGGACCACCTCGGTTCGAACCTTC
TRBD1	TRBV7-2	TRBJ2-3	many	CASSPDRGADTQYF	TGTGCCAGCAGCCCGGACAGGGGTGCAGATACGCAGTATTTT
NA	TRBV2	TRBJ2-1	NA	CASSMTTEQFF	TGTGCCAGCAGTATGACTACCGAGCAGTTCTTC
NA	TRBV20-1	TRBJ2-1	many	CSAPDPYGNEQFF	TGCAGTGCCCCGGACCCATATGGGAATGAGCAGTTCTTC
NA	TRBV6-5	TRBJ1-2	NA	CASSYSIGPTPNYGYTF	TGTGCCAGCAGTTATTCGATCGGACCCACACCCAACTATGGCTACACCTTC
TRBD1	TRBV28	TRBJ2-7	many	CASSLDRGREQYF	TGTGCCAGCAGCCTGGACAGGGGGCGAGAGCAGTACTTC
NA	TRBV5-1	TRBJ2-7	few	CASSYQGSITYEQYF	TGCGCCAGCAGTTATCAGGGGTCGATCACCTACGAGCAGTACTTC
NA	TRBV4-3	TRBJ2-6	NA	CASSQGPRSEGANVLTF	TGCGCCAGCAGCCAAGGGCCTCGGTCGGAAGGGGCCAACGTCCTGACTTTC
TRBD2	TRBV12-3/TRBV12-4	TRBJ2-2	many	CASSLLAGAGELFF	TGTGCCAGCAGCCTACTAGCGGGGGCCGGGGAGCTGTTTTTT
NA	TRBV28	TRBJ2-5	many	CASRVNQETQYF	TGTGCCAGCAGGGTAAACCAAGAGACCCAGTACTTC
TRBD1	TRBV5-1	TRBJ1-6	many	CASSLTTGGYSPLHF	TGCGCCAGCAGCTTGACTACAGGGGGCTATTCACCCCTCCACTTT
NA	TRBV24-1	TRBJ1-1	NA	CATSEALNTEAFF	TGTGCCACCAGTGAAGCCTTGAACACTGAAGCTTTCTTT
NA	TRBV3-1	TRBJ1-2	many	CASSQGWDAYYGYTF	TGTGCCAGCAGCCAAGGTTGGGACGCGTACTATGGCTACACCTTC
NA	TRBV11-1	TRBJ1-1	NA	CASSRVTAGLFESFF	TGTGCCAGCAGCCGGGTGACAGCCGGGTTGTTTGAGTCTTTCTTT
NA	TRBV7-2	TRBJ2-6	few	CASSPGLSGANVLTF	TGTGCCAGCAGCCCAGGCTTGTCTGGGGCCAACGTCCTGACTTTC
NA	TRBV11-2	TRBJ1-1	NA	CSSSLAGTANTEAFF	TGTTCCAGCAGCCTTGCCGGGACGGCGAACACTGAAGCTTTCTTT
NA	TRBV6-1	TRBJ2-1	many	CASQRSGFNEQFF	TGTGCCAGCCAAAGAAGCGGGTTCAATGAGCAGTTCTTC
NA	TRBV7-2	TRBJ2-1	NA	CASSFVRTEQFF	TGTGCCAGCAGCTTTGTCAGAACGGAGCAGTTCTTC
NA	TRBV9	TRBJ2-5	many	CASSVGQDQETQYF	TGTGCCAGCAGCGTAGGACAGGACCAAGAGACCCAGTACTTC
TRBD2	TRBV9	TRBJ2-1	few	CASSVAAGGPSYNEQFF	TGTGCCAGCAGCGTAGCTGCGGGGGGTCCTTCCTACAATGAGCAGTTCTTC
NA	TRBV3-1	TRBJ1-2	many	CASSQVGQWMGYTF	TGTGCCAGCAGCCAAGTAGGGCAGTGGATGGGCTACACCTTC
NA	TRBV2	TRBJ2-7	NA	CASSFAGDWGLYEQYF	TGTGCCAGCAGCTTCGCGGGAGACTGGGGGCTTTACGAGCAGTACTTC
NA	TRBV20-1	TRBJ2-7	many	CSASMGGTQTYEQYF	TGCAGTGCTAGCATGGGCGGGACTCAGACCTACGAGCAGTACTTC
NA	TRBV11-2	TRBJ1-2	many	CASSLDQGPANYGYTF	TGTGCCAGCAGCTTAGATCAGGGGCCCGCTAACTATGGCTACACCTTC
TRBD2	TRBV28	TRBJ2-7	many	CASSSQQAGPYEQYF	TGTGCCAGCAGTTCCCAACAAGCGGGACCCTACGAGCAGTACTTC